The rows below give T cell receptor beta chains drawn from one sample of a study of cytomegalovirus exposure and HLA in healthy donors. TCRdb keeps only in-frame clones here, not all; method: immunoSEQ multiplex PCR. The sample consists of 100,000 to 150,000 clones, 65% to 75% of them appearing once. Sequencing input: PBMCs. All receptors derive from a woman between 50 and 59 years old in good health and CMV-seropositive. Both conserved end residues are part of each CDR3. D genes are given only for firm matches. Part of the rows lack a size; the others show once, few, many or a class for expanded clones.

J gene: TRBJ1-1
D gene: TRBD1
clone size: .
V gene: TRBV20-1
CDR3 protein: CSTIRDSEAFF
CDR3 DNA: TGCAGTACTATACGGGACAGTGAAGCTTTCTTT

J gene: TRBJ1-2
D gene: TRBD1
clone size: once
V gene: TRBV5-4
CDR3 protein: CASSPPDRKPRHGYTF
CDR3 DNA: TGTGCCAGCAGCCCACCGGACAGGAAGCCCCGACATGGCTACACCTTC

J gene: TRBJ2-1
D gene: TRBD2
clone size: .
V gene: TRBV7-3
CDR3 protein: CASSLGPGTSGGDEQFF
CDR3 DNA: TGTGCCAGCAGCTTAGGGCCAGGGACTAGCGGGGGTGATGAGCAGTTCTTC

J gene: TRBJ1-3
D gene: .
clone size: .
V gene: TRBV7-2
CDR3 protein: CASSQQGRSGNTIYF
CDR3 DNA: TGTGCCAGCAGCCAGCAGGGGCGTTCTGGAAACACCATATATTTT

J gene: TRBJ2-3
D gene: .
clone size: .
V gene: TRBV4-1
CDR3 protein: CASSQDRSTDTQYF
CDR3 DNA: TGCGCCAGCAGCCAAGACAGAAGCACAGATACGCAGTATTTT

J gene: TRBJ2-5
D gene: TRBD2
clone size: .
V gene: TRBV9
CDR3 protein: CASSVGIRSGAQETQYF
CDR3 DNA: TGTGCCAGCAGCGTAGGGATTCGGAGCGGGGCGCAAGAGACCCAGTACTTC

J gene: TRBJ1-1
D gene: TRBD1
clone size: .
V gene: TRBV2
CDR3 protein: CASSEVEQGANEAFF
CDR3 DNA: TGTGCCAGCAGTGAGGTGGAACAGGGGGCCAATGAAGCTTTCTTT

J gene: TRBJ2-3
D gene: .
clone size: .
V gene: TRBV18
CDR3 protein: CASSPPNYGDTNTQYF
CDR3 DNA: TGTGCCAGCTCACCACCCAATTACGGGGACACAAATACGCAGTATTTT

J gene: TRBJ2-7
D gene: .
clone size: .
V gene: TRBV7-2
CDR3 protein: CASSRPWGTFGEQYF
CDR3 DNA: TGTGCCAGCAGCCGCCCCTGGGGGACTTTTGGCGAGCAGTACTTC

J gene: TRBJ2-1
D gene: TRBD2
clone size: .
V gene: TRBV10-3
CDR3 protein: CAISESEGSGGASYEQFF
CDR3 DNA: TGTGCCATCAGTGAGTCGGAGGGTAGCGGGGGGGCAAGCTATGAGCAGTTCTTC

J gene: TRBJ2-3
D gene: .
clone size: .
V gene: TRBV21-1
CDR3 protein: CASSTSGDKSSTDTQYF
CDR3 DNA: TGTGCCAGCAGCACGTCAGGGGATAAGTCTAGCACAGATACGCAGTATTTT

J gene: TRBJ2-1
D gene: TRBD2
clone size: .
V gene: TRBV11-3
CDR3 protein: CASSLGASGGSNEQFF
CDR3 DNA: TGTGCCAGCAGCTTAGGTGCTAGCGGGGGATCCAATGAGCAGTTCTTC

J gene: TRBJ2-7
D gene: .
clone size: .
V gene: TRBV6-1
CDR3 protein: CASRRPGSYEQYF
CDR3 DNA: TGTGCCAGCAGACGGCCGGGATCCTACGAGCAGTACTTC

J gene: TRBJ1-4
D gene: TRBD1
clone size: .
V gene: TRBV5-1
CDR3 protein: CASSFRDRGSNEKLFF
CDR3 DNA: TGCGCCAGCAGTTTCCGGGACAGGGGTTCTAATGAAAAACTGTTTTTT

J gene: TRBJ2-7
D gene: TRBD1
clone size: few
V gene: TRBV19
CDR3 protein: CASSIDWTGYYEQYF
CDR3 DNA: TGTGCCAGTAGTATAGACTGGACAGGGTACTACGAGCAGTACTTC

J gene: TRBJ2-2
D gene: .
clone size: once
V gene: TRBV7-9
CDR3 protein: CASSLLGLNTGELFF
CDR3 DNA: TGTGCCAGCAGCCTATTGGGACTGAACACCGGGGAGCTGTTTTTT

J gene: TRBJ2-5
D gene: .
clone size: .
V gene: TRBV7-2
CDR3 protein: CASSLAGLQETQYF
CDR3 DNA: TGTGCCAGCAGCTTAGCGGGGCTCCAAGAGACCCAGTACTTC

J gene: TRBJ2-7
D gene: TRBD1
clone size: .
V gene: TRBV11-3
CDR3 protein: CASSLERGQGSYEQYF
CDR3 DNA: TGTGCCAGCAGCTTAGAGAGGGGACAGGGATCCTACGAGCAGTACTTC

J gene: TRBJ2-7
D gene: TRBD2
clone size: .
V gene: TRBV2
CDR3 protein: CASRRGGAPGEQYF
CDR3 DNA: TGTGCCAGCAGACGGGGGGGGGCGCCGGGGGAGCAGTACTTC

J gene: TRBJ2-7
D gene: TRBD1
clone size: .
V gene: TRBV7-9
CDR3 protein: CASSATGTGVYEQYF
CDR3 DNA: TGTGCCAGCAGCGCTACCGGGACAGGGGTCTACGAGCAGTACTTC

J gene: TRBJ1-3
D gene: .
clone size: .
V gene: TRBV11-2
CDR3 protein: CASSLSLPRGAGNTIYF
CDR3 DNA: TGTGCCAGCAGCTTAAGCCTCCCCAGGGGAGCTGGAAACACCATATATTTT

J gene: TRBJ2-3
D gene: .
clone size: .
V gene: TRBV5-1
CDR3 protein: CASSLAVSTDTQYF
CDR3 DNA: TGCGCCAGCAGCTTGGCCGTGAGCACAGATACGCAGTATTTT

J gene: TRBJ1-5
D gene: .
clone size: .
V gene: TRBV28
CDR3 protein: CASSFDSSSNQPQHF
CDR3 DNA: TGTGCCAGCAGTTTCGACAGCTCTAGCAATCAGCCCCAGCATTTT

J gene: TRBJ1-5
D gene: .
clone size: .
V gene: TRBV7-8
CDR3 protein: CASSLWGGGNQPQHF
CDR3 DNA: TGTGCCAGCAGCTTATGGGGTGGGGGGAATCAGCCCCAGCATTTT

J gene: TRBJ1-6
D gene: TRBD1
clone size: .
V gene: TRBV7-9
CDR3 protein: CASSSIHRGPEYSPLHF
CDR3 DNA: TGTGCCAGCAGCAGCATTCACAGGGGACCCGAATATTCACCCCTCCACTTT

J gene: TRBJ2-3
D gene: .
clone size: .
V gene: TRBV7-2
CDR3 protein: CASSFSTASGTQYF
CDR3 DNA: TGTGCCAGCAGCTTTTCCACAGCCAGTGGTACGCAGTATTTT

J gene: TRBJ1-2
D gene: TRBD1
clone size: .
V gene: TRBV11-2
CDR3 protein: CASSTHRDRPNYGYTF
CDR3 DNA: TGTGCCAGCAGCACACACCGGGACAGACCTAACTATGGCTACACCTTC

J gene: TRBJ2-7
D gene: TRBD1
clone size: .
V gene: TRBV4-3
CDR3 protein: CASSLRQGSYEQYF
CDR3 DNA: TGCGCCAGCAGCCTACGACAGGGCTCCTACGAGCAGTACTTC

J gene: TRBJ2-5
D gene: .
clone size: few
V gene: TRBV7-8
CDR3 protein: CASSFGGATLETQYF
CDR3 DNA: TGTGCCAGCAGCTTTGGGGGGGCTACGTTAGAGACCCAGTACTTC

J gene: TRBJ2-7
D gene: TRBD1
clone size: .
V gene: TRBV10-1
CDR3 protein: CASSDWTGVGSPHEQYF
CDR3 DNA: TGCGCCAGCAGTGACTGGACAGGGGTAGGTAGCCCCCACGAGCAGTACTTC

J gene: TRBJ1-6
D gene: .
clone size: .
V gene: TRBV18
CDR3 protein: CASSPTGSSYNSPLHF
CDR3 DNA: TGTGCCAGCTCACCTACAGGAAGCTCCTATAATTCACCCCTCCACTTT

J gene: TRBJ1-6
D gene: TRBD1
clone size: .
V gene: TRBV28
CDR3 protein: CASSLPGQSYNSPLHF
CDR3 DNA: TGTGCCAGCAGTTTGCCGGGACAGTCTTATAATTCACCCCTCCACTTT

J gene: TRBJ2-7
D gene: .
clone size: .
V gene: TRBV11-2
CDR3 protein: CASSLGYYSQSGSYEQYF
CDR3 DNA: TGTGCCAGCAGCTTAGGTTACTACTCGCAAAGCGGCTCCTACGAGCAGTACTTC

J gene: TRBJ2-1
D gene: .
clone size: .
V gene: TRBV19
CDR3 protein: CASSINRPNEQFF
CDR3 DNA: TGTGCCAGTAGTATTAACAGGCCCAATGAGCAGTTCTTC

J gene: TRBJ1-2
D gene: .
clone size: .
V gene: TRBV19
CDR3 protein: CASSIRLDSNYGYTF
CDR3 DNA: TGTGCCAGTAGTATCCGTTTGGACAGCAACTATGGCTACACCTTC

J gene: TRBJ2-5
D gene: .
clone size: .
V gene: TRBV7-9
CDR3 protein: CASTDQGSRQIETQYF
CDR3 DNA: TGTGCCAGCACCGACCAAGGGAGTCGCCAAATAGAGACCCAGTACTTC

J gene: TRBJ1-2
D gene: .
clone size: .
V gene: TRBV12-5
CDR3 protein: CASGSQSLEGYTF
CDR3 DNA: TGTGCTAGTGGTTCCCAATCGTTGGAGGGCTACACCTTC

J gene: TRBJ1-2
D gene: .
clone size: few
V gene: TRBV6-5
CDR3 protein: CASRPNRDGGYTF
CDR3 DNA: TGTGCCAGCAGGCCCAACAGGGATGGAGGCTACACCTTC

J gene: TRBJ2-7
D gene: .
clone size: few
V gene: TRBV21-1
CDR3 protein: CASSNSPSDEQYF
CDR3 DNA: TGTGCCAGCAGCAATTCCCCTTCGGACGAGCAGTACTTC

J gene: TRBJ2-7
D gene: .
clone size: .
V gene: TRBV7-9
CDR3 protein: CASSAPTRFYEQYF
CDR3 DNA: TGTGCCAGCAGCGCACCGACAAGGTTCTACGAGCAGTACTTC

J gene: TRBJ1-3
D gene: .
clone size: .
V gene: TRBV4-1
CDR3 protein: CASSRTQGSGNTIYF
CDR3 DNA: TGCGCCAGCAGCCGAACTCAGGGTTCTGGAAACACCATATATTTT

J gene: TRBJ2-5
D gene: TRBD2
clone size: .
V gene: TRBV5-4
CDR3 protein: CASSLLGTSGGRETQYF
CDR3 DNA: TGTGCCAGCAGCTTGTTAGGGACTAGCGGGGGAAGAGAGACCCAGTACTTC

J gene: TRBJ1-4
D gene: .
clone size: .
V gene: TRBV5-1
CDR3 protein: CASSVTVTNEKLFF
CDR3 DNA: TGCGCCAGCAGCGTGACAGTCACTAATGAAAAACTGTTTTTT

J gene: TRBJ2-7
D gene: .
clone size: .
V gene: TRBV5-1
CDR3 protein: CASSIDRAYEQYF
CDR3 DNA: TGCGCCAGCAGCATCGACAGAGCCTACGAGCAGTACTTC

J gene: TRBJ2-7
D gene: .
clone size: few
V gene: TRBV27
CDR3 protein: CASSLYPPLTYEQYF
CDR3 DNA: TGTGCCAGCAGTTTATATCCGCCACTAACCTACGAGCAGTACTTC

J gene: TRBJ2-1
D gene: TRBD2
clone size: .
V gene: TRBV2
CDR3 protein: CASTIMGLAGTYNEQFF
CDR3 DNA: TGTGCCAGCACAATCATGGGACTAGCGGGAACCTACAATGAGCAGTTCTTC

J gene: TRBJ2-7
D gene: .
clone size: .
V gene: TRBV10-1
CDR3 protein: CASSEINYEQYF
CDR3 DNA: TGCGCCAGCAGTGAGATAAACTACGAGCAGTACTTC

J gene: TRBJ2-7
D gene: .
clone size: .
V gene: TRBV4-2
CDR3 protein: CASSRTLGGGHEQYF
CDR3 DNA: TGTGCCAGCAGCCGAACCCTTGGTGGGGGCCACGAGCAGTACTTC

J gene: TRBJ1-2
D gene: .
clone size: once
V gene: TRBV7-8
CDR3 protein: CASSHREAYGYTF
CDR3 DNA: TGTGCCAGCAGCCACCGGGAGGCCTATGGCTACACCTTC

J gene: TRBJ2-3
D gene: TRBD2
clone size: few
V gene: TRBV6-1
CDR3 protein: CASIEGLAGWVDTQYF
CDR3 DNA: TGTGCCAGCATTGAGGGGCTAGCGGGGTGGGTAGATACGCAGTATTTT

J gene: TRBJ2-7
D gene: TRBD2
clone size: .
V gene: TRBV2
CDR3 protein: CASSGTSEGEEQYF
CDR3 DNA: TGTGCCAGCAGCGGGACTAGCGAAGGTGAAGAGCAGTACTTC

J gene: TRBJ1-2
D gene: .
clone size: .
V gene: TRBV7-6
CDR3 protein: CASSLEPGAKSGYTF
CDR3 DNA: TGTGCCAGCAGCTTAGAACCAGGGGCTAAGAGTGGCTACACCTTC

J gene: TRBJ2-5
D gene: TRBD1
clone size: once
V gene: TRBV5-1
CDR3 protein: CASSLEGARLETQYF
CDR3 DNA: TGCGCCAGCAGCTTGGAGGGGGCGCGATTGGAGACCCAGTACTTC

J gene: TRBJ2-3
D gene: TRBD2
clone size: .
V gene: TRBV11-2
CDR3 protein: CASSLQWSGGSTDTQYF
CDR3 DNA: TGTGCCAGCAGCTTACAATGGAGCGGGGGGAGCACAGATACGCAGTATTTT

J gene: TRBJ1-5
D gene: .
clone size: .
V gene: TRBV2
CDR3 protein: CASSERGLVTRPQHF
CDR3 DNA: TGTGCCAGCAGTGAGCGGGGTTTGGTGACTCGGCCCCAGCATTTT